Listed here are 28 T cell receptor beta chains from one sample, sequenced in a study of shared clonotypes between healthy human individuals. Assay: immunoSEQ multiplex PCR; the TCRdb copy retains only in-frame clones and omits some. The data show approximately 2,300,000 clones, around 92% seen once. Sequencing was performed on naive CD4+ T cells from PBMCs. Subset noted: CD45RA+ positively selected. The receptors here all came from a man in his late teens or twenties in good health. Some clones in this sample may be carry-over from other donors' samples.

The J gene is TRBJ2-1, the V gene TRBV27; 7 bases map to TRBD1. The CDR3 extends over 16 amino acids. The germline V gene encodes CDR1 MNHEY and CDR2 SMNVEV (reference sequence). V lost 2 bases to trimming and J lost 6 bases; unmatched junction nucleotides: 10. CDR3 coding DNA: TGTGCCAGCAGTTTAAGATCCGGGACAGCCGGCAATGAGCAGTTCTTC. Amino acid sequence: CASSLRSGTAGNEQFF.

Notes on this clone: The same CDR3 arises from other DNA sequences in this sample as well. CDR3 residues: CASSPGTSGTYNEQFF. The CDR3 nucleotides read TGTGCCAGCTCACCAGGGACTAGCGGAACCTACAATGAGCAGTTCTTC. The chain recombines TRBV18 with TRBJ2-1; 11 nucleotides line up with TRBD2. The CDR3 sequence is 16 residues long. The germline V gene encodes CDR1 KGHSH and CDR2 LQKENI. Trimming took 2 bases from V and 2 from J; bases not matched to a gene: 2.

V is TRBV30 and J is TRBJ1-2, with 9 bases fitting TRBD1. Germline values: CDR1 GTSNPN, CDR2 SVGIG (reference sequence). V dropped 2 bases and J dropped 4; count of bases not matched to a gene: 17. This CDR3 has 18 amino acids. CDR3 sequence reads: CAWSHPGTGYRFTYGYTF. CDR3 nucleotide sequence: TGTGCCTGGAGTCACCCCGGGACAGGGTACAGGTTTACCTATGGCTACACCTTC.

DNA of the CDR3: TGTGCCAGCAGCCCAAGGGGGGAGGGACGGGCGTTCTTC. It translates to CASSPRGEGRAFF. V usage is TRBV9 and J usage is TRBJ2-1; a possible D gene is TRBD2 (7 bases). The CDR3 length is 13 residues. Per the germline V gene, CDR1 is SGDLS and CDR2 is YYNGEE. Trimming left V 4 bases short and J 15 bases short, with 20 bases between.

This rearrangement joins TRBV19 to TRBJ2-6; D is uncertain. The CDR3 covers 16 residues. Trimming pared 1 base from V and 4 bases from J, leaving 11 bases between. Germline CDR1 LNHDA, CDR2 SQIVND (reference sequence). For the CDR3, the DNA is TGTGCCAGTAGTATAGTCCCGGGTTACGGGGCCAACGTCCTGACTTTC. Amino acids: CASSIVPGYGANVLTF.

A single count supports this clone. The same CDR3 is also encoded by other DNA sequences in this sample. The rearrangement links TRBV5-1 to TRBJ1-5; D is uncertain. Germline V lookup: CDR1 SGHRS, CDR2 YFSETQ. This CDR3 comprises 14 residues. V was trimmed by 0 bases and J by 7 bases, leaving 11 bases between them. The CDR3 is CASSLEGGRQPQHF. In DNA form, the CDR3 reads TGCGCCAGCAGCTTGGAGGGTGGGAGGCAGCCCCAGCATTTT.

The CDR3: CASSPGLAVEQYF. The CDR3 DNA reads TGTGCCAGCTCACCAGGACTAGCCGTCGAGCAGTACTTC. V usage is TRBV18 and J usage is TRBJ2-7, with 8 bases matching TRBD2. V lost 2 bases and J lost 6; bases outside the gene matches: 3. Per the germline V gene, CDR1 is KGHSH and CDR2 is LQKENI. The CDR3 is made up of 13 amino acids.

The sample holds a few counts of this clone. This CDR3 is CASGAGVDQPQHF. CDR3 DNA sequence: TGTGCTAGTGGGGCCGGGGTGGATCAGCCCCAGCATTTT. The chain uses TRBV12-5 and TRBJ1-5; no reliable D call. Trimming took 6 bases from V and 5 from J, leaving 11 bases between them. There are 13 residues in the CDR3. Germline-derived CDR1 and CDR2 are LGHNT and FRNRAP. Looking up the rest from reference TRBV12-5 and TRBJ1-5 gives the full variable domain: DARVTQTPRHKVTEMGQEVTMRCQPILGHNTVFWYRQTMMQGLELLAYFRNRAPLDDSGMPKDRFSAEMPDATLATLKIQPSEPRDSAVYFCASGAGVDQPQHFGDGTRLSIL.

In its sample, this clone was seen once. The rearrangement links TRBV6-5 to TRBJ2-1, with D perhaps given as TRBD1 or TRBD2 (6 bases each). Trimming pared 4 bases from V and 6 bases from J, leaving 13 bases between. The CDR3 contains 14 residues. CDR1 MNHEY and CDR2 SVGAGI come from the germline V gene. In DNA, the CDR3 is TGTGCCAGCAGTTCCGCCTCGGGGGCCAATGAGCAGTTCTTC. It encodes CASSSASGANEQFF.

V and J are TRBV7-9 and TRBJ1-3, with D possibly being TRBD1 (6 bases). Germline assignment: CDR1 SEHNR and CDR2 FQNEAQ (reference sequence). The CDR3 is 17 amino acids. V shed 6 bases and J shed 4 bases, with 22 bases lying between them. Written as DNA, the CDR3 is TGTGCCAGCAGAACATACCTCTCAGGGGCGGCGGGAAACACCATATATTTT. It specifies CASRTYLSGAAGNTIYF.

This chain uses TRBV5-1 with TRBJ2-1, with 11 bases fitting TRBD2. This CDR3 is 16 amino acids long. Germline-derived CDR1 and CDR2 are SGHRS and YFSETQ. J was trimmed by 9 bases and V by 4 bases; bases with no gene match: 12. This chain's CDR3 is CASSQISGRGGGEQFF. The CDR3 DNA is TGCGCCAGCAGCCAGATTAGCGGGAGGGGAGGAGGTGAGCAGTTCTTC.

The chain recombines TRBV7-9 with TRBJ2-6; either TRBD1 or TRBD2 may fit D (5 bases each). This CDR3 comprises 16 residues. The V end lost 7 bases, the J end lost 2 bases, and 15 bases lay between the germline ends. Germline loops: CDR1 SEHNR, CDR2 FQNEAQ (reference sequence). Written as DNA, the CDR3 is TGTGCCAGCAAACTGGGGGTCGACGCTGGGGCCAACGTCCTGACTTTC. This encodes CASKLGVDAGANVLTF.

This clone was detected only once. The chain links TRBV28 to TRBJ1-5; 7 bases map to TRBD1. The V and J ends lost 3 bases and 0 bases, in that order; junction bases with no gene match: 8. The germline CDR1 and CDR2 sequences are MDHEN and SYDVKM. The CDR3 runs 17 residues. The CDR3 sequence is CASSLLPTGVSNQPQHF. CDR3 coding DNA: TGTGCCAGCAGTTTGCTTCCTACAGGGGTTAGCAATCAGCCCCAGCATTTT.

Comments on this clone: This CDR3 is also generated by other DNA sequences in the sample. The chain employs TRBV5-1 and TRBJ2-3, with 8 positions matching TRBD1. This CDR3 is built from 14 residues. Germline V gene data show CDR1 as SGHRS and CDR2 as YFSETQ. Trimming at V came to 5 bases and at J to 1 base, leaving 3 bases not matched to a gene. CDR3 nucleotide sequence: TGCGCCAGCAGAGAGGGACAGGGCACAGATACGCAGTATTTT. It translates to CASREGQGTDTQYF. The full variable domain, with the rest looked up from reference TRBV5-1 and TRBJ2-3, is KAGVTQTPRYLIKTRGQQVTLSCSPISGHRSVSWYQQTPGQGLQFLFEYFSETQRNKGNFPGRFSGRQFSNSRSEMNVSTLELGDSALYLCASREGQGTDTQYFGPGTRLTVL.

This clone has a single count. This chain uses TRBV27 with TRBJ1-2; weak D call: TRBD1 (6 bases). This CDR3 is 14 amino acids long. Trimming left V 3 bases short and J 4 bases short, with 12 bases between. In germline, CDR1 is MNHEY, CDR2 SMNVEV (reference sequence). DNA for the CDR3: TGTGCCAGCAGTTTTAATGGGGGCGGCTATGGCTACACCTTC. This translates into CASSFNGGGYGYTF.

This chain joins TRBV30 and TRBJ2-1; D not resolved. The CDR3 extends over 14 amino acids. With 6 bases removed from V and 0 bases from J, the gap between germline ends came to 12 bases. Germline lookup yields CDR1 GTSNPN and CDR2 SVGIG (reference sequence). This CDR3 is CACRDTSSYNEQFF. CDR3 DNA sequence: TGTGCCTGCCGAGACACGAGCTCCTACAATGAGCAGTTCTTC.

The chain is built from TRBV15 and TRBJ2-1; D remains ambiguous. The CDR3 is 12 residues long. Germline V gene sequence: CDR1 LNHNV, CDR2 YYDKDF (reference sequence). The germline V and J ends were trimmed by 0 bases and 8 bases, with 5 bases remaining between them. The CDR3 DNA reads TGTGCCACCAGCAGAGATTTCGATGAGCAGTTCTTC. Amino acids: CATSRDFDEQFF. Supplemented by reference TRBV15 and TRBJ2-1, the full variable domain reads DAMVIQNPRYQVTQFGKPVTLSCSQTLNHNVMYWYQQKSSQAPKLLFHYYDKDFNNEADTPDNFQSRRPNTSFCFLDIRSPGLGDTAMYLCATSRDFDEQFFGPGTRLTVL.

The CDR3 DNA follows: TGCGCCAGCAGCCAACAACCGGATCAGCCCCAGCATTTT. Protein sequence: CASSQQPDQPQHF. The V call is TRBV4-3, the J call TRBJ1-5, with D unresolved. This CDR3 is built from 13 residues. V dropped 2 bases and J dropped 5 bases, with 7 bases sitting between them. Germline V gene sequence: CDR1 LGHNA, CDR2 YSLEER.

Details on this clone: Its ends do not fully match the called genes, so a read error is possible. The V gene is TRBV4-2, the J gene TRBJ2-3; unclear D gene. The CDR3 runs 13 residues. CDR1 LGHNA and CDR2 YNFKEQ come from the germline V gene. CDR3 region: CAGSQNPVDTQYF. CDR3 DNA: TGTGCCGGCAGCCAGAACCCCGTGGATACGCAGTATTTT.

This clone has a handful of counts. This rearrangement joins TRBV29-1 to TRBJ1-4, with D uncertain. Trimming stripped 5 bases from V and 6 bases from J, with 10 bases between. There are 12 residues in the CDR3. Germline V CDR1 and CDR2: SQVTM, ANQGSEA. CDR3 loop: CSVIGLDEKLFF. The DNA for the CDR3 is TGCAGCGTTATCGGGCTTGATGAAAAACTGTTTTTT.

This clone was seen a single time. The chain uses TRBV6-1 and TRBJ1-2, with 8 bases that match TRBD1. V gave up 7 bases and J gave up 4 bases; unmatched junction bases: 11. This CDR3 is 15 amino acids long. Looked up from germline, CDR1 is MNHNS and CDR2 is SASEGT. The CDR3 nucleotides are TGTGCCAGCACCCCCCTAAGGACAGGGACCTATGGCTACACCTTC. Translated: CASTPLRTGTYGYTF.

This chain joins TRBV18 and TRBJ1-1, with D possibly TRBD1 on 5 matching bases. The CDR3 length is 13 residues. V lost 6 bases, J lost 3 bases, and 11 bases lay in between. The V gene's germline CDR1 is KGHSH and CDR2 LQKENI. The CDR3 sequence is CASSTTRDTEAFF. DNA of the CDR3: TGTGCCAGCTCCACGACCAGGGACACTGAAGCTTTCTTT.

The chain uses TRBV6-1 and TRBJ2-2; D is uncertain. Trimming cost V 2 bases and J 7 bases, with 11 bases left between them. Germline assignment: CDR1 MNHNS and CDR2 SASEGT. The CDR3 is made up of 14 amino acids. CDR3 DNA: TGTGCCAGCAGTGAAAACTCGGCAATCGGGGAGCTGTTTTTT. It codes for CASSENSAIGELFF.

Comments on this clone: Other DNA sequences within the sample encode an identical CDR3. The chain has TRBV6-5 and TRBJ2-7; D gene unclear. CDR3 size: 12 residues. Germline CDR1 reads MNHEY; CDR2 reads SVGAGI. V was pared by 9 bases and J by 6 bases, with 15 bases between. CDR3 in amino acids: CASSGDSREQYF. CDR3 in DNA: TGTGCCAGTAGTGGAGACTCGCGCGAGCAGTACTTC.

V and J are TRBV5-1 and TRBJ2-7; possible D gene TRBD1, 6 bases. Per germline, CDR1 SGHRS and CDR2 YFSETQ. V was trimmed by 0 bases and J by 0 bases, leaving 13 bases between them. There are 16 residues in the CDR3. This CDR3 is CASSLGTATSSYEQYF. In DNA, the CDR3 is TGCGCCAGCAGCTTGGGGACAGCAACCTCCTCCTACGAGCAGTACTTC.

As DNA, the CDR3 is TGTGCCAGCTCACCACTAGGGCTACCTAACTATGGCTACACCTTC. It translates to CASSPLGLPNYGYTF. This sequence joins TRBV18 and TRBJ1-2; no clear D gene. Germline V lookup: CDR1 KGHSH, CDR2 LQKENI. V dropped 1 base and J dropped 0 bases, with 9 bases sitting between them. The CDR3 runs to 15 residues.

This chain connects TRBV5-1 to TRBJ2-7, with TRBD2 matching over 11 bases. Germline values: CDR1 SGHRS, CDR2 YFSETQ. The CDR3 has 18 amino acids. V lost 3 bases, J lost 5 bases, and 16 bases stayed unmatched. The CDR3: CASSSGGLAGGVDHEQYF. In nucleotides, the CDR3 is TGCGCCAGCAGCTCGGGCGGGCTAGCGGGAGGCGTAGATCACGAGCAGTACTTC. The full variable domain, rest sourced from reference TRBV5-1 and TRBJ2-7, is KAGVTQTPRYLIKTRGQQVTLSCSPISGHRSVSWYQQTPGQGLQFLFEYFSETQRNKGNFPGRFSGRQFSNSRSEMNVSTLELGDSALYLCASSSGGLAGGVDHEQYFGPGTRLTVT.

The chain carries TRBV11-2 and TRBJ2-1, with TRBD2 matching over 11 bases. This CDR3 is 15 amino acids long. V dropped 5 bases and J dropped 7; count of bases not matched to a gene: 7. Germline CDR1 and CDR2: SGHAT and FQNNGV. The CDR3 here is CASSGLLAGVNEQFF. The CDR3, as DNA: TGTGCCAGCAGCGGCCTACTAGCGGGGGTTAATGAGCAGTTCTTC.